The 8 T cell receptor beta chains in this list originate from one sample, sequenced in a study of blood T cell repertoires in COVID-19. Some clones are missing from TCRdb's copy, which holds only in-frame ones; the method was immunoSEQ multiplex PCR. The data contain around 220,000 clones, around four fifths of them singletons. The sample comprised peripheral blood. All receptors derive from a man aged 30 to 45 with active or convalescent COVID-19.

This sequence joins TRBV13 and TRBJ2-1, with 14 bases lining up with TRBD2. CDR1 and CDR2 from the germline V gene are PRHDT and FYEKMQ (reference sequence). The CDR3 is made up of 18 amino acids. J gave up 4 bases and V 4 bases, and 9 bases lay outside the gene matches. The CDR3 DNA reads TGTGCCAGCAGCTCACGACCGCGACTAGCGGGAGGGTACAATGAGCAGTTCTTC. Translated, it gives CASSSRPRLAGGYNEQFF.

The rearrangement uses TRBV19 and TRBJ1-2; D call uncertain. The germline V and J ends were trimmed by 1 base and 0 bases, with 18 bases remaining between them. Germline CDR1 reads LNHDA; CDR2 reads SQIVND (reference sequence). The CDR3 extends over 18 amino acids. As DNA, the CDR3 is TGTGCCAGTAGTATAGGGGGTAATCTTGACTACGCTAACTATGGCTACACCTTC. This translates into CASSIGGNLDYANYGYTF.

V usage is TRBV7-7 and J usage is TRBJ2-2; 8 positions match TRBD2. The ends lost 1 base at V and 0 bases at J; junction bases unmatched: 4. The CDR3 totals 17 residues. Germline V CDR1 and CDR2: SSHAT, FNYEAQ (reference sequence). The CDR3 loop is CASSLGRGGPNTGELFF. The DNA of the CDR3 is TGTGCCAGCAGCTTAGGACGGGGGGGTCCGAACACCGGGGAGCTGTTTTTT.

The chain is built from TRBV5-1 and TRBJ2-7; the D gene is possibly TRBD2 (6 bases). Trimming took 1 base from V and 2 from J, leaving 13 bases between them. This CDR3 is built from 15 residues. CDR1 and CDR2 from the germline V gene are SGHRS and YFSETQ. CDR3 residues: CASSLSQTGAYEQYF. CDR3 sequence (DNA): TGCGCCAGCAGCTTGTCCCAGACGGGGGCCTACGAGCAGTACTTC. Full variable domain (missing parts from reference TRBV5-1 and TRBJ2-7): KAGVTQTPRYLIKTRGQQVTLSCSPISGHRSVSWYQQTPGQGLQFLFEYFSETQRNKGNFPGRFSGRQFSNSRSEMNVSTLELGDSALYLCASSLSQTGAYEQYFGPGTRLTVT.

DNA for the CDR3: TGTGCCAGCAGTTTAGCAGGGGTTGGTGAAAAACTGTTTTTT. It specifies CASSLAGVGEKLFF. The chain couples TRBV27 to TRBJ1-4; D might be TRBD1 (6 bases). V lost 2 bases and J 7 bases, leaving 11 bases between the germline ends. Germline V gene sequence: CDR1 MNHEY, CDR2 SMNVEV (reference sequence). The CDR3 has 14 residues.

This clone came up once. The chain carries TRBV7-9 and TRBJ2-2; D may be TRBD2 (5 bases). The germline V and J ends were trimmed by 5 bases and 5 bases, with 9 bases remaining between them. The CDR3 spans 13 residues. Germline V CDR1 and CDR2: SEHNR, FQNEAQ (reference sequence). The CDR3 here is CASSPSGTGELFF. The CDR3 region has the DNA TGTGCCAGCAGCCCCTCGGGGACCGGGGAGCTGTTTTTT.

The chain joins TRBV28 to TRBJ2-1; 13 bases align to TRBD2. The CDR3 length is 20 residues. CDR1 is MDHEN, CDR2 SYDVKM, per germline. J gave up 14 bases and V 7 bases, and 29 bases lay outside the gene matches. CDR3 sequence reads: CASTDSPGLAGSSPSLREFF. The CDR3 nucleotides read TGTGCCAGCACCGATTCACCGGGACTAGCGGGGAGTTCCCCATCTCTCCGGGAGTTCTTC.

The V gene is TRBV18, the J gene TRBJ2-2; a weak D match, TRBD1 (9 bases). The CDR3 runs 22 residues. V was shortened by 6 bases and J by 3 bases, with 35 bases between the two germline ends. Per germline, CDR1 KGHSH and CDR2 LQKENI. The CDR3 region is CASSPTRDRERAAGVDTGELFF. Written as DNA, the CDR3 is TGTGCCAGCTCCCCTACTCGGGACAGGGAGCGGGCAGCGGGAGTTGACACCGGGGAGCTGTTTTTT.